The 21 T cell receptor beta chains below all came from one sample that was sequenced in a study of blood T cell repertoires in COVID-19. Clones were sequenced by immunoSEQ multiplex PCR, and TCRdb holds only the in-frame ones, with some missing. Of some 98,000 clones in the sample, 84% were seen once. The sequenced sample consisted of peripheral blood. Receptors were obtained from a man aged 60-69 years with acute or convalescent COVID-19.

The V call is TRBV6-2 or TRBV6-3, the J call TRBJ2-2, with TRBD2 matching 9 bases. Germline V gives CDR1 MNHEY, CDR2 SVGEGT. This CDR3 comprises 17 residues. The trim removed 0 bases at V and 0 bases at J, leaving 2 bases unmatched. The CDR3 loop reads CASSYSAGGPNTGELFF. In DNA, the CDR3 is TGTGCCAGCAGTTACTCCGCGGGGGGGCCGAACACCGGGGAGCTGTTTTTT.

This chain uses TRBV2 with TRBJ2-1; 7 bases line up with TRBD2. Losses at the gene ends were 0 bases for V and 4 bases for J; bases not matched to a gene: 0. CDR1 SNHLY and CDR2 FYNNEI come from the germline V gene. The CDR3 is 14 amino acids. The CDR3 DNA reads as TGTGCCAGCAGTGAAGCGGGGGGGTACAATGAGCAGTTCTTC. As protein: CASSEAGGYNEQFF. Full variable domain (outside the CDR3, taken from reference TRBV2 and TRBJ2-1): EPEVTQTPSHQVTQMGQEVILRCVPISNHLYFYWYRQILGQKVEFLVSFYNNEISEKSEIFDDQFSVERPDGSNFTLKIRSTKLEDSAMYFCASSEAGGYNEQFFGPGTRLTVL.

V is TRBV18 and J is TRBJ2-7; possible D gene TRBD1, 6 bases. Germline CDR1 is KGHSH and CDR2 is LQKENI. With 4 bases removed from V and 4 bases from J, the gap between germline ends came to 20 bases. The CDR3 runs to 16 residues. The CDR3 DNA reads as TGTGCCAGCTCACGTAGTTCAGGGCAGGGGCTTTACGAGCAGTACGTC. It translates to CASSRSSGQGLYEQYV.

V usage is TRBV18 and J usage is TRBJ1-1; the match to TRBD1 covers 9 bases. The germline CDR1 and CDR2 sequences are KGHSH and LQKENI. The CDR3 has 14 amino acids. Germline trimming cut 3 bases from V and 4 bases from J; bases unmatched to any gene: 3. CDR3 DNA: TGTGCCAGCTCACCCCTGGACAGGGGCACTGAAGCTTTCTTT. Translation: CASSPLDRGTEAFF.

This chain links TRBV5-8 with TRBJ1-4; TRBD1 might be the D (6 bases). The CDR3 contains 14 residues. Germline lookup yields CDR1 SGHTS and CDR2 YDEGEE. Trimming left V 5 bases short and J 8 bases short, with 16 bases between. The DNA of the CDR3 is TGTGCCAGCAGACACACAGGGTTAGGGGAAAAACTGTTTTTT. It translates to CASRHTGLGEKLFF.

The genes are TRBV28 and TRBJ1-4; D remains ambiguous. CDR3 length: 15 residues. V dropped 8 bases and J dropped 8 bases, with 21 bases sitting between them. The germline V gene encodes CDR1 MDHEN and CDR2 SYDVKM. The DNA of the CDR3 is TGTGCCAGCGGCCATGACTCGGGGTCAGGAGAAAAACTGTTTTTT. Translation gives CASGHDSGSGEKLFF.

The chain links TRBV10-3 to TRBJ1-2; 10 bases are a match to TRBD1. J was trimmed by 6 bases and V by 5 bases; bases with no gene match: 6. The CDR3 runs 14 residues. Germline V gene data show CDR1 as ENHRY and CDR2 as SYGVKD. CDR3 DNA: TGTGCCATCAGTTTAACCGGGACAGGGGATGGCTACACCTTC. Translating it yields CAISLTGTGDGYTF.

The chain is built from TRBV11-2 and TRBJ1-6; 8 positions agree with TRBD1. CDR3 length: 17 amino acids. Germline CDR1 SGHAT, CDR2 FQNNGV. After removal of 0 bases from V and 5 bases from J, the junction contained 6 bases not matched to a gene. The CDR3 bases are TGTGCCAGCAGCTTAGATCAGGGGGCTCGGCATAATTCACCCCTCCACTTT. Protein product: CASSLDQGARHNSPLHF.

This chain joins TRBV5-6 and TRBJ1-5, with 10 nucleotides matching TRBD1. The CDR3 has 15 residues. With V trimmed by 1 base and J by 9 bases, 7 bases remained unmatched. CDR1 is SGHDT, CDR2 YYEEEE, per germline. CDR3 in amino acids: CASSLRGQGIWPQHF. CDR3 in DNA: TGTGCCAGCAGCTTGAGGGGACAGGGGATCTGGCCCCAGCATTTT.

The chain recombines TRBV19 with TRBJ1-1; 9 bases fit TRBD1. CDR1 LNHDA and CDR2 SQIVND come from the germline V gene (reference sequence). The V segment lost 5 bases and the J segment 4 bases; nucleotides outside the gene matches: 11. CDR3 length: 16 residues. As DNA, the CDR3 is TGTGCCAGTAGTGGGGGACAGGGAAAGGCGGCCACTGAAGCTTTCTTT. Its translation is CASSGGQGKAATEAFF.

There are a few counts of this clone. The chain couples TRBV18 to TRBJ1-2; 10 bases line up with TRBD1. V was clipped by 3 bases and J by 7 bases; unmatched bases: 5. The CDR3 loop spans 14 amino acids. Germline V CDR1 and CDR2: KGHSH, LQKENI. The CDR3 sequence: CASSPGQGLVGYTF. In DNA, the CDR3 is TGTGCCAGCTCACCGGGACAGGGGCTTGTTGGCTACACCTTC.

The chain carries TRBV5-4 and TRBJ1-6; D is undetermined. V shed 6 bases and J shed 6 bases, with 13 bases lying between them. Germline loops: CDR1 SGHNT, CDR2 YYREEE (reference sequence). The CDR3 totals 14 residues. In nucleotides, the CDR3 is TGTGCCAGCAACCGTGCAGGATTTAATTCACCCCTCCACTTT. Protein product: CASNRAGFNSPLHF.

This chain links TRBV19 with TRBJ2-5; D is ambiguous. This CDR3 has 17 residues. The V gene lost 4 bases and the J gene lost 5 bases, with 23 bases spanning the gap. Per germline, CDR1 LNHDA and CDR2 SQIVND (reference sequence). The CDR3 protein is CASSTQYQPSSRETQYF. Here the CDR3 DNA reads TGTGCCAGTAGTACCCAATACCAGCCCTCCTCCAGGGAGACCCAGTACTTC.

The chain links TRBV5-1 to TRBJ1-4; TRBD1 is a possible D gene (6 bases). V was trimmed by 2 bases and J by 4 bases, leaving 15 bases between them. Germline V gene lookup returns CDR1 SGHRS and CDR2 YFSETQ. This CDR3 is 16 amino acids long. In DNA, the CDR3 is TGCGCCAGCAGCTTCACCCCGGGACAAATTAATGAAAAACTGTTTTTT. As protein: CASSFTPGQINEKLFF. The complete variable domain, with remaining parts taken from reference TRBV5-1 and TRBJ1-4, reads KAGVTQTPRYLIKTRGQQVTLSCSPISGHRSVSWYQQTPGQGLQFLFEYFSETQRNKGNFPGRFSGRQFSNSRSEMNVSTLELGDSALYLCASSFTPGQINEKLFFGSGTQLSVL.

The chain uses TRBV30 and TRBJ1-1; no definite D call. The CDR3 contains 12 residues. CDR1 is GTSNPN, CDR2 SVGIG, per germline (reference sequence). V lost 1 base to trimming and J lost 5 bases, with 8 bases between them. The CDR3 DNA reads TGTGCCTGGAGTGCCCCCCCTACTGAAGCTTTCTTT. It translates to CAWSAPPTEAFF.

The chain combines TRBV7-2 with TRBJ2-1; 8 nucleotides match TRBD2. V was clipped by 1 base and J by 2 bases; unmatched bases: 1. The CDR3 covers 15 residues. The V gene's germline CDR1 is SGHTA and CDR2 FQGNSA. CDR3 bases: TGTGCCAGCAGCTTAGATAGCGGGACCTACAATGAGCAGTTCTTC. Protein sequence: CASSLDSGTYNEQFF.

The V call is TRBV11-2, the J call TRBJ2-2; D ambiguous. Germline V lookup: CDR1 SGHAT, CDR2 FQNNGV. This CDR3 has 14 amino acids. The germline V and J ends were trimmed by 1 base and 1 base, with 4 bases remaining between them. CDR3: CASSLVQNTGELFF. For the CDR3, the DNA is TGTGCCAGCAGCTTAGTCCAGAACACCGGGGAGCTGTTTTTT.

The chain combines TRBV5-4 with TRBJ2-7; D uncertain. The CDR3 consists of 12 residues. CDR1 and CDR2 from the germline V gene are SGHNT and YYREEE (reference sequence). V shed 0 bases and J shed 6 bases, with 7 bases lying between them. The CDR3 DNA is TGTGCCAGCAGCTTGGAAGCGCTCGAGCAGTACGTC. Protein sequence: CASSLEALEQYV.

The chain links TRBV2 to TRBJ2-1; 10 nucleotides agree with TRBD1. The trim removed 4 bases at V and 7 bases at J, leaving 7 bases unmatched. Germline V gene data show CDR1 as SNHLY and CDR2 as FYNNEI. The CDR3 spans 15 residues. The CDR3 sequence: CASSARQGAVNEQFF. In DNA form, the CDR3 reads TGTGCCAGCAGTGCCCGACAGGGGGCGGTTAATGAGCAGTTCTTC. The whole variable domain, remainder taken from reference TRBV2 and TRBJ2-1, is EPEVTQTPSHQVTQMGQEVILRCVPISNHLYFYWYRQILGQKVEFLVSFYNNEISEKSEIFDDQFSVERPDGSNFTLKIRSTKLEDSAMYFCASSARQGAVNEQFFGPGTRLTVL.

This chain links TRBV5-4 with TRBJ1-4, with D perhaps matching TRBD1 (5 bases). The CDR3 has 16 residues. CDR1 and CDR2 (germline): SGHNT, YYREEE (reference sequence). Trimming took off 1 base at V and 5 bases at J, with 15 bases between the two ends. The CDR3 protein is CASSLPSPGGNEKLFF. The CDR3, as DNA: TGTGCCAGCAGCTTGCCGTCCCCCGGGGGGAATGAAAAACTGTTTTTT.

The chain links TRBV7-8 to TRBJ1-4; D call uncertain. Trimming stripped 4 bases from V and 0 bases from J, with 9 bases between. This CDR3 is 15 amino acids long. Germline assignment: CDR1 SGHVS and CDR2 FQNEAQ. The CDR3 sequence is CASSSWTATNEKLFF. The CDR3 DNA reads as TGTGCCAGCAGCTCATGGACTGCAACTAATGAAAAACTGTTTTTT.